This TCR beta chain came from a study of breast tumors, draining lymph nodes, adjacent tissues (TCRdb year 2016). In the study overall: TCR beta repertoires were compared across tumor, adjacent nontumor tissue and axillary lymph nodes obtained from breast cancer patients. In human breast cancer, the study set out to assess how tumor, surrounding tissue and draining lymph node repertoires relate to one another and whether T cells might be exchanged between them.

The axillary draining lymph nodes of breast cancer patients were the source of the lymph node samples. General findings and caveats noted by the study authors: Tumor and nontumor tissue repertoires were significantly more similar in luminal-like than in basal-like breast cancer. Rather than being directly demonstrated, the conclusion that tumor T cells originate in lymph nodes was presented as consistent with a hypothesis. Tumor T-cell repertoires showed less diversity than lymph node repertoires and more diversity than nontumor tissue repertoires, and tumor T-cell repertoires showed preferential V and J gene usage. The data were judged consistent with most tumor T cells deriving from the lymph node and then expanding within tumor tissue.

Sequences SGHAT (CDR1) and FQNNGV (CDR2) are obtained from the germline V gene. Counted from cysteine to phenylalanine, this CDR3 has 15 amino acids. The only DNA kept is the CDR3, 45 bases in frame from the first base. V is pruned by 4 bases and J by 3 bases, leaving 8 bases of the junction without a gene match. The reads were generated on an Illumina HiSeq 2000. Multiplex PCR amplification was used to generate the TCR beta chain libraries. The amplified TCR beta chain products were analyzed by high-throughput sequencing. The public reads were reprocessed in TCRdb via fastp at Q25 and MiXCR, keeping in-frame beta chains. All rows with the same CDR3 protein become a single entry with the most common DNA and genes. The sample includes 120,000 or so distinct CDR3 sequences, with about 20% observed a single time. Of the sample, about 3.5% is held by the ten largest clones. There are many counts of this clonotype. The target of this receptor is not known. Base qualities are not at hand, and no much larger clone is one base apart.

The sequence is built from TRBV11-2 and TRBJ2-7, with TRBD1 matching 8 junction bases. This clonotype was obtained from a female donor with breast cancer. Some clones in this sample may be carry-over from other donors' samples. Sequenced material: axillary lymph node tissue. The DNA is TGTGCCAGCAGCTCCACTTGGGACAGGCTCTACGAGCAGTACTTC. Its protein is CASSSTWDRLYEQYF.